These T cell receptor beta chains were read from a single sample in a study of T cells in Graves' hyperthyroidism and ophthalmopathy. TCRdb re-derived calls from the multiplex PCR reads in MiXCR, one entry per CDR3 protein. The data contain roughly 660,000 distinct CDR3 sequences, 15% to 20% of them singletons. The sample consisted of blood. These receptors all stem from a man aged 45-65 years with Graves' hyperthyroidism. CDR3s include the opening cysteine and the closing phenylalanine or tryptophan. Fields, in order: clone size, J gene, D gene, V gene, CDR3 DNA, CDR3 protein. A D gene is named only where the DNA matches it firmly. Size tells how often a clone was seen (once, few, many) or the class of an expanded clone, and some rows leave it out.

few | TRBJ2-6 | . | TRBV20-1 | TGCAGTGCTTCAGAGGAGGGCTCCGGGGCCAACGTCCTGACTTTC | CSASEEGSGANVLTF
. | TRBJ2-1 | . | TRBV30 | TGTGCCTGGAGTGTGATGTACAATGAGCAGTTCTTC | CAWSVMYNEQFF
many | TRBJ2-6 | . | TRBV12-3/TRBV12-4 | TGTGCCAGCAGTTTCCGGATAGGACAAAGCTCTGGGGCCAACGTCCTGACTTTC | CASSFRIGQSSGANVLTF
many | TRBJ2-1 | TRBD2 | TRBV3-1 | TGTGCCAGCAGCTCTGTGACTAGCGCATCCTACAATGAGCAGTTCTTC | CASSSVTSASYNEQFF
few | TRBJ1-1 | . | TRBV6-1 | TGTGCCAGCAGTTCAACGACAGTGAACACTGAAGCTTTCTTT | CASSSTTVNTEAFF
many | TRBJ2-6 | . | TRBV11-2 | TGTGCCAGCAGCCCTAGTCGGGTGCCTGGGGCCAACGTCCTGACTTTC | CASSPSRVPGANVLTF
many | TRBJ2-7 | . | TRBV6-1 | TGTGCCACCAGACTACCCGGCGAGCAGTACTTC | CATRLPGEQYF
. | TRBJ2-5 | TRBD1 | TRBV19 | TGTGCCAGTAGTAAAAGACAGGGGAGCCAAGAGACCCAGTACTTC | CASSKRQGSQETQYF
. | TRBJ1-2 | . | TRBV15 | TGTGCCACCAGCAGAGAGAGGAGTCACTATGGCTACACCTTC | CATSRERSHYGYTF
few | TRBJ2-7 | . | TRBV5-5 | TGTGCCAGCAGCTCGTTGCCAGGGAGCTACGAGCAGTACTTC | CASSSLPGSYEQYF
many | TRBJ2-3 | . | TRBV27 | TGTGCCAGCAGTTTGCGAGGGACCACAGATACGCAGTATTTT | CASSLRGTTDTQYF
many | TRBJ2-2 | . | TRBV6-1 | TGTGCCAGCAGTGATGCAGGGGCAATTAACACCGGGGAGCTGTTTTTT | CASSDAGAINTGELFF
many | TRBJ2-3 | TRBD2 | TRBV7-2 | TGTGCCAGCAGCCGACTAGCGGGTGTTCCAGATACGCAGTATTTT | CASSRLAGVPDTQYF
. | TRBJ2-5 | TRBD2 | TRBV28 | TGTGCCAGCAGTAGACTAGCGGACTACCAAGAGACCCAGTACTTC | CASSRLADYQETQYF
few | TRBJ2-7 | . | TRBV4-1 | TGCGCCAGCAGCCAAGATTTTGGTTTGCGGAGACCCCACGGCGAGCAGTACTTC | CASSQDFGLRRPHGEQYF
. | TRBJ2-2 | . | TRBV20-1 | TGCAGTGCTGGCATGGGGGGCACCGGGGAGCTGTTTTTT | CSAGMGGTGELFF
. | TRBJ2-1 | TRBD2 | TRBV18 | TGTGCCAGCTCAGCTTCTAGCGGGGACGGCAGCGAGCAGTTCTTC | CASSASSGDGSEQFF
many | TRBJ2-7 | . | TRBV12-3/TRBV12-4 | TGTGCCAGCAGTGTTGGACGGGACTACGAGCAGTACTTC | CASSVGRDYEQYF
few | TRBJ1-5 | . | TRBV20-1 | TGCAGTGCCGGGGGGGAAGGGAGCAATCAGCCCCAGCATTTT | CSAGGEGSNQPQHF
few | TRBJ2-3 | . | TRBV19 | TGTGCCAGTAGAAACAGGGAAGATACGCAGTATTTT | CASRNREDTQYF
. | TRBJ2-6 | TRBD1 | TRBV3-1 | TGTGCCAGCAGCCACAGAGACAGGGCTGGGGCCAACGTCCTGACTTTC | CASSHRDRAGANVLTF
many | TRBJ2-5 | TRBD2 | TRBV12-3/TRBV12-4 | TGTGCCAGCAGTTTCGTAGCGGGAGTTTCAGAGACCCAGTACTTC | CASSFVAGVSETQYF
many | TRBJ1-1 | . | TRBV30 | TGTGCCTGGATAAGTTTTGGGAACACTGAAGCTTTCTTT | CAWISFGNTEAFF
many | TRBJ1-5 | TRBD1 | TRBV28 | TGTGCCAGCAGTTGGACAGGGAGCAATCAGCCCCAGCATTTT | CASSWTGSNQPQHF
few | TRBJ2-2 | . | TRBV28 | TGTGCCAGCAGTTTGGCGTTTGGCGGGGAGCTGTTTTTT | CASSLAFGGELFF
few | TRBJ1-2 | TRBD1 | TRBV7-9 | TGTGCCAGCAGCGCCGGGACAGGGGGTGATGGCTACACCTTC | CASSAGTGGDGYTF
. | TRBJ2-6 | TRBD2 | TRBV7-9 | TGTGCCAGCAGCCCATATAGCGGGAGGGGAGGCGGGGCCAACGTCCTGACTTTC | CASSPYSGRGGGANVLTF
many | TRBJ2-3 | TRBD1 | TRBV28 | TGTGCCAGCAGTTCCCGGACAGGGATAACAGATACGCAGTATTTT | CASSSRTGITDTQYF
few | TRBJ1-3 | TRBD1 | TRBV5-1 | TGCGCCAGCAGCGTCGACAGGGTGACTGGAAACACCATATATTTT | CASSVDRVTGNTIYF
many | TRBJ1-2 | TRBD1 | TRBV12-3/TRBV12-4 | TGTGCCAGCAGCGTGGACAGGGGGAACTATGGCTACACCTTC | CASSVDRGNYGYTF
once | TRBJ2-3 | . | TRBV20-1 | TGCAGTGCTCCCAAGGGGCGATTTAGCACAGATACGAAGTATTTT | CSAPKGRFSTDTKYF
. | TRBJ2-5 | . | TRBV19 | TGTGCCAGTAGTATAGATAGGTCAGGGGCATCGATAGAGACCCAGTACTTC | CASSIDRSGASIETQYF
many | TRBJ2-3 | TRBD1 | TRBV9 | TGTGCCAGCAGCCGACAGGGGGCTTTGACGGATACGCAGTATTTT | CASSRQGALTDTQYF
few | TRBJ2-3 | . | TRBV4-2 | TGTGCCAGCAGCCGAGGACAGCCCACAGATACGCAGTATTTT | CASSRGQPTDTQYF
many | TRBJ1-2 | . | TRBV12-3/TRBV12-4 | TGTGCCAGCAGCCCGGGGAGAGAGAACTATGGCTACACCTTC | CASSPGRENYGYTF
. | TRBJ2-7 | TRBD2 | TRBV5-1 | TGCGCCAGCAGCACTTCGGGACTAGCGGGCCCAAGCTCCTACGAGCAGTACTTC | CASSTSGLAGPSSYEQYF
few | TRBJ1-1 | TRBD1 | TRBV28 | TGTGCCAGCAGTTCGACAGGGCTGGGGAACACTGAAGCTTTCTTT | CASSSTGLGNTEAFF
few | TRBJ2-7 | TRBD2 | TRBV20-1 | TGCAGTGCTAGCATCCGACTAGCGGGAAAGACCGAGCAGTACTTC | CSASIRLAGKTEQYF
many | TRBJ1-2 | . | TRBV28 | TGTGCCAGCAGTTCCTTTTTCCGGGACACTGATATAGCTAACTATGGCTACACCTTC | CASSSFFRDTDIANYGYTF
few | TRBJ1-1 | . | TRBV18 | TGTGCCAGCTCACCACAGGGGGATTCTGAAGCTTTCTTT | CASSPQGDSEAFF
. | TRBJ2-7 | TRBD2 | TRBV20-1 | TGCAGTGCTAGAACTACGGGAGGGCCGACCTACGAGCAGTACTTC | CSARTTGGPTYEQYF
few | TRBJ2-6 | . | TRBV9 | TGTGCCAGCAGCGCCGTCCTGAGCTCTGGGGCCAACGTCCTGACTTTC | CASSAVLSSGANVLTF
many | TRBJ1-1 | TRBD1 | TRBV6-1 | TGTGCCAGCAGTGACAGGGGGCAGAATGAAGCTTTCTTT | CASSDRGQNEAFF
few | TRBJ2-4 | . | TRBV19 | TGTGCCAGTAGTATAGGGGGGCGGGAGAACATTCAGTACTTC | CASSIGGRENIQYF
many | TRBJ2-3 | . | TRBV3-1 | TGTGCCAGCAGCCAAAGGGACTTTCCTAGCACAGATACGCAGTATTTT | CASSQRDFPSTDTQYF
. | TRBJ2-1 | TRBD2 | TRBV2 | TGTGCCAGCAGTGAAGCGCGGGGACTAGCGGGAGTGGCTGAGCAGTTCTTC | CASSEARGLAGVAEQFF
many | TRBJ2-2 | . | TRBV7-8 | TGTGCCAGCAGCACTGGGGTCGCCGGGGAGCTGTTTTTT | CASSTGVAGELFF
many | TRBJ2-1 | TRBD2 | TRBV18 | TGTGCCAGCTCACCGGCCGGGGGGAACGATGAGCAGTTCTTC | CASSPAGGNDEQFF
. | TRBJ2-1 | . | TRBV2 | TGTGCCAGCAGTGAAGCGCACGGACGGTGGGTCAATGAGCAGTTCTTC | CASSEAHGRWVNEQFF
. | TRBJ1-5 | TRBD1 | TRBV10-3 | TGTGCCATCAGTTTCGGGACAGGGGACCAGCCCCAGCATTTT | CAISFGTGDQPQHF
. | TRBJ2-7 | . | TRBV11-2 | TGTGCCAGCAGCTTAGAGGGGTCCAACGAGCAGTACTTC | CASSLEGSNEQYF
many | TRBJ2-2 | TRBD2 | TRBV11-2 | TGTGCCAGCAGCTCCTCACTAGCGGTGAACACCGGGGAGCTGTTTTTT | CASSSSLAVNTGELFF
few | TRBJ2-3 | TRBD1 | TRBV6-1 | TGTGCCAGCAGTAAGCCGGGACAGGGAAGCAGCACAGATACGCAGTATTTT | CASSKPGQGSSTDTQYF
. | TRBJ1-2 | . | TRBV28 | TGTGCCAGCAGTTCGGCAGGGCTTCAGTTCCGTGGCTACACCTTC | CASSSAGLQFRGYTF
few | TRBJ1-1 | . | TRBV28 | TGTGCCAGCAGTTTACCGGGGGCGGCCCACACTGAAGCTTTCTTT | CASSLPGAAHTEAFF
. | TRBJ1-2 | . | TRBV6-9 | TGTGCCAGCAGTTACCCCGGCAGCTATGGCTACACCTTC | CASSYPGSYGYTF
many | TRBJ1-1 | . | TRBV10-3 | TGTGCCATCAGTGAGGTCATGAACACTGAAGCTTTCTTT | CAISEVMNTEAFF